This T cell receptor (beta chain) was recovered during a study of cytomegalovirus exposure and HLA in healthy donors (dated by TCRdb to about 2017). For the wider study: In an earlier analysis of 550 to 750 of the donors, 250 to 300 Gb of sequence data and 100 million or so unique TCR beta sequences from about 190 million T cells were reported. About five DR-DQ haplotypes were treated as single units for association and clustering because of strong linkage in the cohort. To predict cytomegalovirus infection status, the study combined high-throughput TCR immunosequencing, statistical association of individual TCRs with disease status, and machine learning. Of the 300 to 500 genotyped donors, 75% to 85% were placed in the genetic ancestry cluster associated with self-reported Caucasian donors. Every discovery cohort repertoire had been produced on one sequencing platform. The aim of the study was to test whether cataloging public T cell receptors could identify signatures of past pathogen exposure. A later genetic analysis used genome-wide SNP genotypes for about three fifths of the 666 donors, treating that subset as a discovery cohort. HLA typing covered class I and class II loci at four-digit resolution. Approximately 300 gigabases of sequencing data and tens of millions of unique TCR sequences made up an early release that covered 500 to 700 HLA-typed donors. Along with the roughly 670-subject first cohort, a separate validation cohort of over a hundred different subjects was used. To decide whether each TCR beta V gene segment behaved as functional or pseudogenic, an earlier analysis of approximately 620 of the donors relied on high-throughput TCR beta sequencing. Among 398 genotyped donors of the cohort, an average of roughly 230,000 unique TCR beta nucleotide sequences was sequenced per donor, of which about 18% were non-productive. The later analysis used no new phenotypic data to find candidate immune exposures, relying instead on TCR beta sequences and their occurrence across donors. A later analysis re-analyzed previously published TCR beta repertoires from 600 to 850 donors and added high-resolution HLA genotyping to study TCR occurrence patterns. The T cell repertoires of about 700 subjects were profiled by immunosequencing and related to cytomegalovirus serostatus. Alongside the repertoire data, information on donor age, sex, ethnicity and CMV serostatus was compiled. The number of donors typed differed by locus, with about 629-630 for A, B, C, DRB1 and DQB1, approximately 500 for DQA1, some 570 for DPA1, and over 400 for DPB1. Paper-wide results and their limitations: Because the 87-base-pair reads could not distinguish some IMGT-functional V segments, including TRBV6-2 and TRBV6-3, those segments were excluded. Linkage disequilibrium might explain the correlated functional status among segregating V segments, but an unknown experimental factor could not be ruled out. This cohort had only TCR beta chains sequenced, and the lack of alpha or paired-chain data limited which features could be detected. Specific HLA alleles were associated with 15,000 to 20,000 TCR beta sequences at a false discovery rate of 0.05 in a later analysis. The classifier was reported to diagnose cytomegalovirus status with high specificity and sensitivity in both the original cohort and the validation cohort. Across donors, most TCR sequences were observed very rarely, whereas some public TCRs were present in many individuals. HLA typing was unavailable for some donors at each locus, so association tests used only the typed subset. In a later analysis, HLA-associated TCR beta chains were found to be more clonally expanded and to have lower generation probabilities than equally common non-associated chains. In an earlier analysis of some 550 of the donors, most TCR beta V segments were observed in productive rearrangements about 90% or about 30% of the time, broadly matching IMGT annotations. The study gave a list of 150 to 200 TCR beta chains associated with cytomegalovirus. The sequencing pipeline was judged likely to have produced a cluster of highly shared sequence variants as a technical artifact. An association between a missense DCLRE1C variant and V-gene and J-gene trimming of TCR beta chains was found in a later genetic analysis and replicated in an independent cohort. According to the authors, the approach could potentially be generalized to other disease states and immunological phenotypes. Because counts were too low, fewer than 20 rarely observed V segments, including chromosome 9 orphons, were excluded from the earlier analysis of about 500 of the donors. A few of the identified cytomegalovirus-associated TCR beta chains were confirmed in vitro to be specific for cytomegalovirus antigens. A further reported finding was that TCR beta sequences accurately predicted the HLA-A and HLA-B alleles for most subjects in the first cohort. According to a later analysis, parvovirus B19, influenza, CMV and Epstein-Barr virus appeared linked to several top co-occurrence clusters. Sequencing depth was assumed to be roughly uniform across donors in the presence/absence analyses, though that assumption may not hold. Most CMV-associated TCR beta chains appeared to be HLA-restricted in a later analysis, and the HLA associations seemed to be driven largely by CMV exposure. A later genetic analysis reported fewer N-insertions in productive TCRs among donors in an Asian-associated ancestry cluster than the approximately 700-donor mean. In a later analysis, TCR association rates were found to vary across HLA loci, with the most associated TCRs seen for DRB1 alleles and the fewest for HLA-C alleles. Immune exposure information for the cohort was limited to CMV serostatus. When HLA alleles, especially DR and DQ, strongly co-occurred, TCR associations were difficult to assign to individual alleles.

Library method: the immunoSEQ multiplex PCR assay. A mixture of 60 forward primers for TCR Vbeta segments and 13 reverse primers for TCR Jbeta segments was used in the multiplex PCR. Amplification of the CDR3 region of rearranged TCR beta genes was performed with a multiplex PCR assay on genomic DNA. The Illumina HiSeq System was used to sequence the amplified TCR beta libraries as 87-base-pair reads. In the source study's methods: In a later analysis, approximately 74 million unique TCR beta chains were counted across the roughly 610 repertoires, and around 10 million of these chains were shared by at least two donors. Raw reads were error-corrected and collapsed into unique sequences with a nearest-neighbor algorithm that merged closely related sequences to remove PCR and sequencing errors. Alignment of CDR3 sequences to IMGT reference sequences was used to assign V, D and J gene segments. Each retained sequence needed at least a six-nucleotide match to both a V gene segment and a J gene segment. Rearrangements were called productive when the CDR3 lacked stop codons and stayed in frame with V and J; all others were non-productive. CDR3 was defined by IMGT convention, running from the second conserved V-encoded cysteine to the conserved J-encoded phenylalanine. Sequences without an unambiguous match to a single V gene segment were excluded from the earlier analysis of a few hundred of the donors. An earlier analysis of 500 to 600 of the donors classified V segments as functional when productive rearrangements were above 56.7% and as segregating when the standard deviation between donors was above 5%. To diagnose cytomegalovirus status from the catalog of TCR beta chain sequences, a statistical classification framework was built. In a later analysis, TCR nucleotide sequences were compared against IMGT/GENE-DB human TR gene sequences so that V and J genes could be assigned. A later analysis assigned CDR3 sequences and most-parsimonious VDJ recombination scenarios with the TCRdist pipeline. A later analysis defined each TCR beta chain by its CDR3 amino acid sequence plus V-gene family, and excluded reads lacking a unique V-gene family. To address suspected cross-contamination and a sequencing artifact, a later analysis removed 592 highly shared, low-generation-probability nucleotide sequences. For each public chain, a later analysis derived a clonal expansion index from normalized ranks of inferred template counts within each repertoire. Generation probabilities in a later analysis came from a VDJ recombination model fitted to out-of-frame rearrangements, and those results were checked against IGoR. In a later analysis, hypergeometric tests were used to score TCR-TCR, TCR-HLA and TCR-CMV co-occurrence, with a repertoire-size bias correction applied to TCR pairs. A later analysis estimated false discovery rates by permuting HLA or CMV assignments 20 times. A later analysis grouped co-occurring TCRs with DBSCAN, adding TCRdist sequence similarity when clustering within HLA-allele-positive subsets. For co-occurrence clustering, repertoires with fewer than 30,000 or more than 120,000 public chains were excluded, along with four to six repertoires with anomalous nucleotide sharing. The clones in this table, taken by TCRdb from immuneACCESS, are in-frame only. Not every clone is retained; where verified, under half of the shortfall comes from an unresolved V gene, and the cause of the rest is unknown. V, J and clone size reflect that table, while D and trimming were determined from the DNA. A total of approximately 170,000 clones appear in this sample, roughly 80% of them only once. The ten top clones hold around 4.7% of the sample.

This clone was recorded once. The antigen it recognizes is unknown. The sample holds no much larger clone one base away, and base qualities are not on file. The CDR3, cysteine through phenylalanine, is 15 amino acids long. Left in the record is the CDR3 DNA by itself, 45 bases read in frame from the first base. Taken from the germline V gene, the CDR1 and CDR2 loops are MDHEN and SYDVKM. V has 5 bases trimmed and J has 4 bases trimmed; junction bases matching no gene number 6. The cohort consisted of hundreds of healthy bone marrow donors. All cohort members were sampled while nominally healthy, although unrecorded immune exposures were likely present. The donor was CMV seronegative and belonged to the group of more than 300 seronegative cohort members. A peripheral blood sample was collected from each donor, and TCR beta sequencing was performed on peripheral blood mononuclear cells. The Qiagen DNeasy Blood Extraction Kit was used to extract genomic DNA from the blood cell samples.

The sequence joins TRBV28 to TRBJ1-2; 11 middle bases align to TRBD1. The sequenced sample consisted of PBMCs. The sequence derives from a male donor in good health and CMV-seronegative. The CDR3 reads CASSATGTGGYGYTF. The bases read TGTGCCAGCAGTGCAACCGGGACAGGGGGCTATGGCTACACCTTC.